Below, 8 T cell receptor beta chains from the same sample are listed, as sequenced in a study of control samples from healthy donors and cancer patients. TCRdb keeps only in-frame clones here, not all; method: immunoSEQ multiplex PCR. The sample holds about 120,000 clones; 89% are singletons and the top ten take 40%. The sample consisted of blood. These receptors all stem from a man aged 45 to 65 in good health.

This sequence joins TRBV25-1 and TRBJ2-3; either TRBD1 or TRBD2 may supply D (6 bases each). The V and J ends lost 5 bases and 0 bases respectively, with 12 bases between them. Germline loops: CDR1 MGHDK, CDR2 SYGVNS. The CDR3 spans 15 residues. In nucleotides, the CDR3 is TGTGCCAGCAGTAATTTCGGGGGCAGCACAGATACGCAGTATTTT. Encoded protein: CASSNFGGSTDTQYF. Filled out from reference TRBV25-1 and TRBJ2-3, the complete variable domain reads EADIYQTPRYLVIGTGKKITLECSQTMGHDKMYWYQQDPGMELHLIHYSYGVNSTEKGDLSSESTVSRIRTEHFPLTLESARPSHTSQYLCASSNFGGSTDTQYFGPGTRLTVL.

This chain uses TRBV5-1 with TRBJ1-1; 10 bases align to TRBD1. Losses at the gene ends were 9 bases for V and 4 bases for J; bases not matched to a gene: 6. CDR3 length: 13 amino acids. The germline CDR1 and CDR2 sequences are SGHRS and YFSETQ. The CDR3 spells CATRQGAGTEAFF. CDR3 nucleotides: TGCGCCACCAGACAGGGGGCCGGCACTGAAGCTTTCTTT.

The V gene is TRBV3-1 (or the pseudogene TRBV3-2), the J gene TRBJ2-3; 9 nucleotides match TRBD2. This CDR3 spans 16 amino acids. Germline CDR1 and CDR2: LGHDT and YNNKEL (reference sequence). V lost 1 base to trimming and J lost 2 bases; unmatched junction nucleotides: 4. CDR3 in amino acids: CASSQGAGGPTDTQYF. The CDR3 nucleotides are TGTGCCAGCAGCCAAGGAGCGGGGGGCCCCACAGATACGCAGTATTTT.

This chain connects TRBV27 to TRBJ2-5; 8 nucleotides align to TRBD2. Germline values: CDR1 MNHEY, CDR2 SMNVEV (reference sequence). CDR3 size: 14 residues. V gave up 6 bases and J gave up 5 bases; unmatched junction bases: 8. Here the CDR3 reads CASRGPGLVETQYF. The CDR3 bases are TGTGCCAGCAGAGGGCCGGGACTAGTGGAGACCCAGTACTTC.

The chain recombines TRBV5-6 with TRBJ2-3; 10 nucleotides line up with TRBD2. The junction had 10 bases not matched to a gene; V was cut back by 1 base and J by 11 bases. The germline V gene encodes CDR1 SGHDT and CDR2 YYEEEE. The CDR3 extends over 15 amino acids. The CDR3 is CASSLLGVQRGGQYF. The CDR3 DNA follows: TGTGCCAGCAGCTTGCTTGGTGTGCAGCGGGGGGGGCAGTATTTT.

This sequence joins TRBV5-4 and TRBJ2-1; D gene uncertain. V was pared by 0 bases and J by 1 base, with 11 bases between. There are 16 residues in the CDR3. Germline V gene data show CDR1 as SGHNT and CDR2 as YYREEE (reference sequence). CDR3 coding DNA: TGTGCCAGCAGCTTGGTAGTCGCACCGTCCTACAATGAGCAGTTCTTC. It codes for CASSLVVAPSYNEQFF.

The V call is TRBV27, the J call TRBJ1-6; D is unclear. The CDR3 sequence is 16 residues long. V lost 0 bases and J lost 3, with 9 bases in between. Germline values: CDR1 MNHEY, CDR2 SMNVEV (reference sequence). CDR3 in DNA: TGTGCCAGCAGTTTATCACAGACTTTCTATAATTCACCCCTCCACTTT. It specifies CASSLSQTFYNSPLHF.

The chain has TRBV5-1 and TRBJ1-2; the D is unclear. Germline CDR1 is SGHRS and CDR2 is YFSETQ. V dropped 2 bases and J dropped 4 bases, with 18 bases sitting between them. The CDR3 has 16 residues. The DNA of the CDR3 is TGCGCCAGCAGCTTTTTGGCGCCCGAAGACACCTATGGCTACACCTTC. Its protein product is CASSFLAPEDTYGYTF.